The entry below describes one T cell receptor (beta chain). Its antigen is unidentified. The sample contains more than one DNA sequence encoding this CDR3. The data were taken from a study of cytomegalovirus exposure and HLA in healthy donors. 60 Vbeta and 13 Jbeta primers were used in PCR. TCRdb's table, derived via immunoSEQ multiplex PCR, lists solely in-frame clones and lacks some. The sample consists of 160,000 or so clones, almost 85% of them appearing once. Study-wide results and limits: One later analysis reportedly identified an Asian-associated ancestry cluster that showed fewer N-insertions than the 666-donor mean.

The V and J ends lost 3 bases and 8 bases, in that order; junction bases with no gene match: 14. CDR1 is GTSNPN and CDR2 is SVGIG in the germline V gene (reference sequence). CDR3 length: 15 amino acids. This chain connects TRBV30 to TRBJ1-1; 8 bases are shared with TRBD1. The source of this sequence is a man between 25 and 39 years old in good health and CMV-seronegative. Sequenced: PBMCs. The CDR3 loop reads CAWRVKQGAISEAFF. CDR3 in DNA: TGTGCCTGGAGAGTCAAGCAGGGGGCTATATCCGAAGCTTTCTTT.